This record concerns one TCR beta chain sequence. This clone was seen just once. Its cognate antigen has yet to be identified. Base qualities were left out, and no much larger clone turns up one base away. The source of the sample is a study of blood T cell repertoires in COVID-19 (dated by TCRdb to 2019 to 2021). Regarding the research as a whole: Samples covering the acute and convalescent phases of COVID-19 were provided by collaborators in the United States, Italy and Spain. The material from the prospective study consisted of cDNA or gDNA derived from T cells, B-cell-depleted T cells, or PBMCs. Subjects who had been exposed to COVID-19, were actively infected with it, or had recovered from it provided the deeply sampled blood TCRbeta repertoires that made up the dataset. The repertoires were released in a freely available public database meant as a resource for research on the immune response to SARS-CoV-2. Samples came from the ongoing ImmuneRACE study (first 160 participants) plus 1,254 subjects from 6 global collaborators. The sample metadata nearly always contained a de-identified subject ID, COVID-19 status, age in years and sex. Where HLA class I and class II types were available, the types were taken from metadata supplied by the sample provider, not from assay-based typing. General conclusions and limits of the study: The quantity of clinical and demographic metadata differed by source and by participant and was supplied without curation.

Each collaborating institution followed its own protocols to collect whole blood in K2EDTA tubes. For TCRbeta analysis, collaborators shipped samples as frozen whole blood, isolated PBMCs, or DNA extracted from either of those sample types. The immunoSEQ Assay, a bias-controlled multiplex PCR, was used to amplify TCRbeta CDR3 regions from genomic DNA. Per the original workflow: The number of nucleated cells in each sample was estimated from the amplification of reference gene primers within the assay. To quantify the absolute abundance of each unique TCRbeta CDR3 rearrangement, sequence reads were collapsed and filtered. For each sample, productive Simpson clonality was calculated as the square root of Simpson's diversity index over productive rearrangements. The source is immuneACCESS, and TCRdb retained only in-frame sequences with V and J called. Part of the clones is not carried over; for the studies checked, unresolved V genes explain less than half of this, and the remainder is unexplained. V and J calls and clone size are given by that table; D and trimming were obtained from the DNA. This sample holds over 100,000 clones; roughly 80% were observed only once. The ten largest clones add up to approximately 4.3% of the sample.

Material: peripheral blood. The receptor comes from a human donor in a cohort sampled during active or convalescent COVID-19.

This receptor has the CDR3 CASTMTGYHNQPQHF. The nucleotide sequence is TGTGCCAGTACCATGACAGGCTATCACAATCAGCCCCAGCATTTT. The chain is encoded by TRBV19 joined to TRBJ1-5; TRBD1 might be the D gene, on 6 matching bases. Spanning cysteine to phenylalanine, the CDR3 consists of 15 amino acids. This entry keeps only the CDR3 DNA: 45 bases, framed from base 1. Trimming costs V 7 bases and J 3 bases, and their ends lie 16 bases apart. CDR1 LNHDA and CDR2 SQIVND are derived from the germline V gene (reference sequence). The full variable domain, completed from the reference TRBV19 and TRBJ1-5 proteins outside the CDR3, reads DGGITQSPKYLFRKEGQNVTLSCEQNLNHDAMYWYRQDPGQGLRLIYYSQIVNDFQKGDIAEGYSVSREKKESFPLTVTSAQKNPTAFYLCASTMTGYHNQPQHFGDGTRLSIL.